The T cell receptor (beta chain) under discussion was sequenced for a study of blood T cells in healthy people across ages. Study as a whole: There was about one barcoded beta molecule captured by template switching per two T cells. Overall study results and limits: Because sorting was not performed, PBMCs prevented conclusive naive versus antigen-experienced comparison. It was held that diversity estimates obtained from one million T cells represented underestimates.

A sample-barcoded 5' primer and a J-beta primer mix were used in a second PCR of about 7 to 12 cycles. The authors tagged each cDNA molecule using a template-switch adaptor with 12 random nucleotides. TCRdb called the 5' RACE reads again in MiXCR, with one record for every CDR3 protein. Among more than 1,400,000 distinct CDR3 sequences listed, 40% to 50% were seen once. As concerns this clonotype: What it recognizes is unknown.

The germline gives CDR1 DFQATT, CDR2 SNEGSKA (reference sequence). Trimming took off 5 bases at V and 3 bases at J, with 11 bases between the two ends. The CDR3 extends over 12 amino acids. The rearrangement joins TRBV20-1 to TRBJ2-7; tentatively, D is TRBD2 (5 bases). This receptor was taken from a woman aged 18-35 years in good health. Material for sequencing was blood. The CDR3 protein is CSAGDGNYEQYF. In DNA, the CDR3 is TGCAGTGCTGGCGACGGGAACTACGAGCAGTACTTC.